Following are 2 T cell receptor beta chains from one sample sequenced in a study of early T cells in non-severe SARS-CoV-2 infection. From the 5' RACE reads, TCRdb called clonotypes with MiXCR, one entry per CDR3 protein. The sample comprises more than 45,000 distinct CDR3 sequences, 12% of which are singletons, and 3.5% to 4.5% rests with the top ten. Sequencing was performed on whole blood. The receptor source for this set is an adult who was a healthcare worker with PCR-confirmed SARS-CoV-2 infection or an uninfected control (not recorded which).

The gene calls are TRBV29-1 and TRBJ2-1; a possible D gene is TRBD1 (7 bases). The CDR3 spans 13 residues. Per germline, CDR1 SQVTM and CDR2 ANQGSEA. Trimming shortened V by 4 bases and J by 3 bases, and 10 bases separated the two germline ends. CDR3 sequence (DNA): TGCAGCGTTGGACAGGGAGGCTACAATGAGCAGTTCTTC. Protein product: CSVGQGGYNEQFF.

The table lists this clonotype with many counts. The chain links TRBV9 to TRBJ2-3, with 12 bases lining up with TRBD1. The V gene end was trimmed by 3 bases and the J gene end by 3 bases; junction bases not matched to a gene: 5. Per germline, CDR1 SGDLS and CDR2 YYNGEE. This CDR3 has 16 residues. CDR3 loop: CASSAGTGGKTDTQYF. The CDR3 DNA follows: TGTGCCAGCAGCGCTGGGACAGGGGGCAAAACAGATACGCAGTATTTT.